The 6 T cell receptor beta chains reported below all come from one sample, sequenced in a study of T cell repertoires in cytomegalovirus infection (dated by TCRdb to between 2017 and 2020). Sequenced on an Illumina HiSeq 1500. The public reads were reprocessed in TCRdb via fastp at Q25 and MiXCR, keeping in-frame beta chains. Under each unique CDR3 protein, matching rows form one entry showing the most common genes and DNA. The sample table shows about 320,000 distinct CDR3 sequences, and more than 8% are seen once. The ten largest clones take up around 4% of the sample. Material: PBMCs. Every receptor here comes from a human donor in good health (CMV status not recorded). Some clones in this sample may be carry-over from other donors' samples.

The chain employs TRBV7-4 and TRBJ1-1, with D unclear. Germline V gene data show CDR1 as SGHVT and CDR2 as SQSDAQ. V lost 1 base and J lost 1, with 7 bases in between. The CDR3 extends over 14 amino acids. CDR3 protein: CASSLEARNTEAFF. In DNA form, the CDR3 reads TGTGCCAGCAGCTTAGAGGCTAGGAACACTGAAGCTTTCTTT.

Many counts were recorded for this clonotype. The CDR3: CASRQGRNYGYTF. The CDR3 region has the DNA TGTGCCAGCAGACAGGGGAGGAACTATGGCTACACCTTC. V usage is TRBV27 and J usage is TRBJ1-2; 7 bases map to TRBD1. CDR3 length equals 13 residues. The V gene's germline CDR1 is MNHEY and CDR2 SMNVEV (reference sequence). V was pared by 6 bases and J by 2 bases, with 3 bases of the junction left unmatched.

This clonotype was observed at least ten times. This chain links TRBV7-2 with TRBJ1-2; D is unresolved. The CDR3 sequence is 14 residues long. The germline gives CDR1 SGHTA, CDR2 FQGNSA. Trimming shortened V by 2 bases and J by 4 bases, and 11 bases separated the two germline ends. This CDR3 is CASSLSGRTYGYTF. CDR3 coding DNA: TGTGCCAGCAGCTTATCGGGCAGGACCTATGGCTACACCTTC.

Here the CDR3 reads CASSPDGMYKLFF. The CDR3, as DNA: TGTGCCAGCAGCCCGGACGGCATGTATAAACTGTTTTTT. The chain combines TRBV28 with TRBJ1-4; no reliable D call. This CDR3 has 13 amino acids. V gave up 6 bases and J gave up 11 bases, with 16 bases separating them. CDR1 and CDR2 from the germline V gene are MDHEN and SYDVKM.

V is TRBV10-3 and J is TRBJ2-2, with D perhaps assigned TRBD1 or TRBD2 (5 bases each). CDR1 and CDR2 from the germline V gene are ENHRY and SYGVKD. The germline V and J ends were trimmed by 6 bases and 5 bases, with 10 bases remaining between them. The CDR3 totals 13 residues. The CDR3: CAIRGTETGELFF. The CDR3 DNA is TGTGCCATCAGGGGGACCGAGACCGGGGAGCTGTTTTTT.

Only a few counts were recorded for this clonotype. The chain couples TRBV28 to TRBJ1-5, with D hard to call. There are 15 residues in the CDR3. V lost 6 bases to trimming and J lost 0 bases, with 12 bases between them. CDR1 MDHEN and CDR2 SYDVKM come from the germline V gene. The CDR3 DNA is TGTGCCAGCAGAAGACTCGGGTCTAGCAATCAGCCCCAGCATTTT. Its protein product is CASRRLGSSNQPQHF.